This TCR beta chain was identified in a study of brain T cells in children with intractable seizures. Study observations and caveats: Known viral epitope-specific CDR3s closely matched each case's top public brain CDR3. Viral specificity was inferred only from CDR3 similarity; HCMV serostatus was unknown.

Sequencing was limited to surgery cases with top T cell transcript signatures in brain tissue. Before surgery, patients took at least one anti-epileptic drug. Clones were read by immunoSEQ multiplex PCR, and TCRdb kept only the in-frame ones, dropping some. The table has about 7,400 clones, around 67% seen once. As for this clone: The antigen is unknown.

Specimen: resected brain tissue, collected at surgery. The clonotype comes from a boy in the first two years of life with tuberous sclerosis and intractable seizures.

The CDR3 bases are TGTGCCAGCAGTGCACAGGGAGTATTGTCCTACGAGCAGTACTTC. Translating gives CASSAQGVLSYEQYF. The rearrangement links TRBV6-6 to TRBJ2-7; weak D call: TRBD1 (6 bases). The CDR3 contains 15 residues. Trimming stripped 5 bases from V and 1 base from J, with 15 bases between. CDR1 and CDR2 from the germline V gene are MNHNY and SVGAGI (reference sequence).